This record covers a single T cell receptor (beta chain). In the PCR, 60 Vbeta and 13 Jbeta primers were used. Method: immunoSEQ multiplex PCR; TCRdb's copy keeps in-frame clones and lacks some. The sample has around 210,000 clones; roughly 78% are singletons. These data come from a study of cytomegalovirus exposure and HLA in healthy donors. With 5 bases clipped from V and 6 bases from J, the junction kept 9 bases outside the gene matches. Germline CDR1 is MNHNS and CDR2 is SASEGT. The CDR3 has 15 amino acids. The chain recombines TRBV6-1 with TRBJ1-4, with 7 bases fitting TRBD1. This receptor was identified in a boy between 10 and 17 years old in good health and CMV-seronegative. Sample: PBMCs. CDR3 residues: CASSSVAGGYEKLFF. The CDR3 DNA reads TGTGCCAGCAGTTCCGTCGCAGGGGGTTATGAAAAACTGTTTTTT.